This T cell receptor (beta chain) was captured by sequencing in a study of CD8 T cells in Susac syndrome. Broader study findings: The study recognized that the number of individuals in its TCR sequencing and HLA analysis was relatively small.

To note about this clonotype: Its antigen is undetermined.

This CDR3 region has 17 residues. CDR1 is DFQATT, CDR2 SNEGSKA, per germline (reference sequence). V lost 0 bases and J lost 1, with 18 bases in between. TCR beta was sequenced from blood CD8+ and CD4+ T cells. Negative magnetic isolation gave CD8+ and CD4+ cells; FACS enriched CD8+ TEMRA. When the RNA was reverse transcribed, random hexamers were used with an input of roughly 0.45 to 1 ug. Multiplex PCR with immunoSEQ amplified the TCR beta CDR3 across 54 Vbeta and 13 Jbeta. TCRdb called the immunoSEQ multiplex PCR reads again in MiXCR, with one record for every CDR3 protein. The repertoire holds under 350,000 distinct CDR3 sequences, with about 92% as singletons.

This receptor was obtained from a human donor with multiple sclerosis. The sample consisted of CD4+ T cells from PBMCs. The chain employs TRBV20-1 and TRBJ2-5; D might be TRBD2 (6 bases). CDR3 loop: CSARDWREPKPQETQYF. The CDR3 DNA sequence: TGCAGTGCTAGAGATTGGAGGGAACCGAAACCCCAAGAGACCCAGTACTTC.